A selection of T cell receptor beta chains follows, all from one sample in a study of T cell repertoires in cytomegalovirus infection. Via MiXCR, TCRdb re-called the reads, giving one row per CDR3 protein. The repertoire holds around 900,000 distinct CDR3 sequences, with approximately 32% as singletons. No antigens are known for them. The specimen comprised cultured CD8+ T cells from PBMCs, sampled from culture after CMV antigen stimulation. Receptors were obtained from a human donor in good health (CMV status not recorded). Some clones in this sample may be carry-over from other donors' samples. CDR3s include the opening cysteine and the closing phenylalanine or tryptophan. D genes are given only for firm matches. The size of a clone is reported for some rows only, either as once, few or many, or as a class for expanded clones.

TRBJ1-5	TRBD1	TRBV6-2/TRBV6-3	few	CASRPTPGQGKVVNQPQHF	TGTGCCAGCAGGCCAACACCCGGACAGGGAAAAGTGGTCAATCAGCCCCAGCATTTT
TRBJ2-7	TRBD2	TRBV20-1	many	CSARFMGGGSYEQYF	TGCAGTGCTAGGTTTATGGGGGGGGGGAGCTACGAGCAGTACTTC
TRBJ1-2	TRBD1	TRBV24-1	.	CATSDGTGNGYTF	TGTGCCACCAGTGATGGGACAGGGAACGGCTACACCTTC
TRBJ1-6	TRBD1	TRBV7-6	many	CASSRRQGENSPLHF	TGTGCCAGCAGCCGACGACAGGGCGAGAATTCACCCCTCCACTTT
TRBJ2-2	TRBD1	TRBV6-2/TRBV6-3	few	CASSHGSHRDRVSGELFF	TGTGCCAGCAGCCACGGGTCCCATCGGGACAGGGTATCCGGGGAGCTGTTTTTT
TRBJ2-7	.	TRBV6-1	few	CASSEGLRLQASYEQYF	TGTGCCAGCAGTGAGGGTCTGCGTCTACAAGCCTCCTACGAGCAGTACTTC
TRBJ2-1	.	TRBV6-1	.	CASSELNEQFF	TGTGCCAGCAGTGAACTGAATGAGCAGTTCTTC
TRBJ2-5	.	TRBV7-2	many	CASSLDPSYQETQYF	TGTGCCAGCAGCTTAGATCCTAGCTACCAAGAGACCCAGTACTTC
TRBJ2-7	.	TRBV5-4	once	CASSLYQGLEQYF	TGTGCCAGCAGCTTGTACCAGGGTCTCGAGCAGTACTTC
TRBJ2-3	TRBD2	TRBV6-5	.	CASSFSPLAGGNPDTQYF	TGTGCCAGCAGTTTTTCTCCTCTAGCGGGGGGGAACCCAGATACGCAGTATTTT
TRBJ1-1	.	TRBV27	few	CASSFGPRAEAFF	TGTGCCAGCAGTTTCGGCCCGCGGGCTGAAGCTTTCTTT
TRBJ1-6	TRBD1	TRBV6-6	.	CASSYSAGGSNSPLHF	TGTGCCAGCAGTTACTCGGCAGGGGGTAGTAATTCACCCCTCCACTTT
TRBJ1-2	TRBD1	TRBV5-1	.	CASRYTGTEKYGYTF	TGCGCCAGCAGGTATACCGGGACAGAGAAATATGGCTACACCTTC
TRBJ2-3	.	TRBV12-3/TRBV12-4	few	CASSLEGHQAGDTQYF	TGTGCCAGCAGTTTAGAGGGACACCAAGCGGGAGATACGCAGTATTTT
TRBJ2-6	.	TRBV6-6	.	CASSYSRGGTEANVLTF	TGTGCCAGCAGTTACTCTCGCGGCGGGACTGAGGCCAACGTCCTGACTTTC
TRBJ1-4	.	TRBV7-6	.	CASSLTGGTEKLFF	TGTGCCAGCAGCTTAACGGGGGGGACGGAAAAACTGTTTTTT
TRBJ2-5	.	TRBV7-9	.	CASSPRDRPKETQYF	TGTGCCAGCAGCCCTCGGGACCGCCCCAAGGAGACCCAGTACTTC
TRBJ1-1	.	TRBV27	many	CASSLFIRGRDTEAFF	TGTGCCAGCAGTTTATTCATCAGGGGCAGGGACACTGAAGCTTTCTTT
TRBJ1-2	TRBD1	TRBV10-2	.	CASSSDRQYGYTF	TGCGCCAGCAGTTCGGACAGGCAGTATGGCTACACCTTC
TRBJ2-7	.	TRBV7-9	.	CASSFPGQEQYF	TGTGCCAGCAGCTTCCCAGGGCAAGAGCAGTACTTC
TRBJ1-6	.	TRBV2	.	CASSPSGQQNSPLHF	TGTGCCAGCAGTCCTTCCGGACAGCAAAATTCACCCCTCCACTTT
TRBJ2-2	TRBD2	TRBV3-1	few	CASSQRAGGYTGELFF	TGTGCCAGCAGCCAGCGAGCGGGGGGGTATACCGGGGAGCTGTTTTTT
TRBJ2-1	.	TRBV13	few	CASSDGRRPYNEQFF	TGTGCCAGCAGCGACGGACGGAGGCCCTACAATGAGCAGTTCTTC
TRBJ2-5	.	TRBV4-3	few	CASSPDWEETQYF	TGCGCCAGCAGCCCCGACTGGGAAGAGACCCAGTACTTC
TRBJ1-2	.	TRBV24-1	few	CATSDADRGGYGYTF	TGTGCCACCAGTGACGCCGACCGAGGAGGTTATGGCTACACCTTC
TRBJ1-1	.	TRBV6-5	few	CASSYSGGGGTEAFF	TGTGCCAGCAGTTACTCAGGCGGGGGGGGGACTGAAGCTTTCTTT
TRBJ1-1	.	TRBV6-2/TRBV6-3	few	CASSTQGSGAEAFF	TGTGCCAGCAGCACACAGGGCAGTGGAGCTGAAGCTTTCTTT
TRBJ1-4	.	TRBV10-2	many	CASSDQTRSTNEKLFF	TGCGCCAGCAGTGATCAGACACGTTCAACTAATGAAAAACTGTTTTTT
TRBJ2-2	.	TRBV4-3	few	CASSQDRVGLMNTGELFF	TGCGCCAGCAGCCAAGATAGGGTTGGGCTGATGAACACCGGGGAGCTGTTTTTT
TRBJ2-3	.	TRBV2	once	CAILRRGASTDTQYF	TGTGCCATCCTGAGGAGGGGGGCTAGCACAGATACGCAGTATTTT
TRBJ1-1	.	TRBV6-5	few	CASSYSVGIDTEAFF	TGTGCCAGCAGTTACTCGGTCGGGATTGACACTGAAGCTTTCTTT
TRBJ2-4	TRBD1	TRBV10-3	.	CAISVDRELAKNIQYF	TGTGCCATCAGTGTGGACAGGGAACTAGCCAAAAACATTCAGTACTTC
TRBJ2-5	TRBD2	TRBV27	.	CASSFLSGGAGEPQYF	TGTGCCAGCAGTTTCCTTAGCGGGGGGGCCGGAGAGCCCCAGTACTTC
TRBJ1-6	.	TRBV7-6	.	CASSLVTELDSPLHF	TGTGCCAGCAGCTTGGTGACGGAGTTAGATTCACCCCTCCACTTT
TRBJ2-1	TRBD2	TRBV6-6	few	CASSDERAGGYNEQFF	TGTGCCAGCAGTGACGAACGAGCGGGGGGTTACAATGAGCAGTTCTTC
TRBJ2-2	.	TRBV5-8	.	CASSLARADYLNTGELFF	TGTGCCAGCAGCTTGGCACGGGCTGACTATCTGAACACCGGGGAGCTGTTTTTT
TRBJ2-1	TRBD2	TRBV7-6	many	CASSRSGTAGGNEQFF	TGTGCCAGCAGCAGATCCGGGACGGCGGGGGGAAATGAGCAGTTCTTC
TRBJ1-2	.	TRBV5-5	many	CASSGTGAQRYGYTF	TGTGCCAGCAGCGGAACCGGGGCGCAACGGTATGGCTACACCTTC
TRBJ1-5	.	TRBV4-1	few	CASSQEGRINQPQHF	TGCGCCAGCAGCCAAGAGGGACGGATCAATCAGCCCCAGCATTTT
TRBJ2-5	.	TRBV29-1	.	CSVVISGPHYGGTQYF	TGCAGCGTTGTAATAAGCGGGCCCCACTATGGGGGGACCCAGTACTTC
TRBJ2-1	.	TRBV4-1	.	CASSQAAPGHNEQFF	TGCGCCAGCAGCCAGGCGGCGCCCGGCCACAATGAGCAGTTCTTC
TRBJ1-1	.	TRBV14	.	CASSQEPLNTEAFF	TGTGCCAGCAGCCAAGAACCTCTGAACACTGAAGCTTTCTTT
TRBJ2-1	.	TRBV7-6	many	CASSLGGSHNEQFF	TGTGCCAGCAGCTTAGGTGGCAGTCACAATGAGCAGTTCTTC
TRBJ1-5	.	TRBV28	few	CASSLRGWQPQHF	TGTGCCAGCAGTTTAAGGGGATGGCAGCCCCAGCATTTT
TRBJ1-2	.	TRBV5-1	few	CASSLDRDLGFYGYTF	TGCGCCAGCAGCTTGGACAGGGACTTAGGTTTTTATGGCTACACCTTC
TRBJ1-2	.	TRBV20-1	few	CSALQEGGYTF	TGCAGTGCGCTACAGGAGGGTGGCTACACCTTC
TRBJ2-5	.	TRBV15	.	CATSTGTSEETQYF	TGTGCCACCAGCACCGGGACGAGCGAAGAGACCCAGTACTTC
TRBJ2-1	.	TRBV7-8	many	CASKGKGSYNEQFF	TGTGCCAGCAAGGGGAAGGGTTCCTACAATGAGCAGTTCTTC
TRBJ2-2	.	TRBV5-8	few	CASSLKDTGELFF	TGTGCCAGCAGCTTAAAGGATACCGGGGAGCTGTTTTTT